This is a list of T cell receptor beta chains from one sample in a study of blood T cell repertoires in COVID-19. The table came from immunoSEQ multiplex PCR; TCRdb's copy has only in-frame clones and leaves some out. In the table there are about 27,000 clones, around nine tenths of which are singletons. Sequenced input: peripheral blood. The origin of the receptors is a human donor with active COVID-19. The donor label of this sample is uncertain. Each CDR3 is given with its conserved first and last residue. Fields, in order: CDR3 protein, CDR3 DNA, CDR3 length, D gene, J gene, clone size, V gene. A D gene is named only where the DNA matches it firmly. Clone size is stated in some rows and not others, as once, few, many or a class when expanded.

CDR3aa: CASSSTGTGYEQYF; CDR3nt: TGTGCCAGCAGCTCGACCGGGACAGGGTACGAGCAGTACTTC; len: 14; d_gene: TRBD1; j_gene: TRBJ2-7; abundance: -; v_gene: TRBV7-9
CDR3aa: CAISEGGRRVVDTQYF; CDR3nt: TGTGCCATCAGTGAGGGTGGCAGACGGGTGGTAGATACGCAGTATTTT; len: 16; d_gene: -; j_gene: TRBJ2-3; abundance: -; v_gene: TRBV10-3
CDR3aa: CASSPGLAGIEQFF; CDR3nt: TGTGCCAGCAGCCCTGGACTAGCGGGTATTGAGCAGTTCTTC; len: 14; d_gene: TRBD2; j_gene: TRBJ2-1; abundance: -; v_gene: TRBV5-5
CDR3aa: CASSLDRASPEAFF; CDR3nt: TGTGCCAGCTCACTGGACAGGGCCTCCCCTGAAGCTTTCTTT; len: 14; d_gene: TRBD1; j_gene: TRBJ1-1; abundance: -; v_gene: TRBV18
CDR3aa: CASSLRYGTGVCNQPQHF; CDR3nt: TGTGCCAGCAGCCTCCGTTATGGGACAGGGGTTTGTAATCAGCCCCAGCATTTT; len: 18; d_gene: TRBD1; j_gene: TRBJ1-5; abundance: -; v_gene: TRBV3-1/TRBV3-2
CDR3aa: CASSLGGSGTYEQYF; CDR3nt: TGTGCCAGCAGCCTTGGGGGTAGCGGGACCTACGAGCAGTACTTC; len: 15; d_gene: TRBD2; j_gene: TRBJ2-7; abundance: -; v_gene: TRBV6-5
CDR3aa: CASSPLQGWVNSPLHF; CDR3nt: TGTGCCAGTAGTCCCCTGCAGGGGTGGGTGAATTCACCCCTCCACTTT; len: 16; d_gene: -; j_gene: TRBJ1-6; abundance: -; v_gene: TRBV19
CDR3aa: CASSSSRGPRETQYF; CDR3nt: TGTGCCAGCAGCTCCAGTCGAGGCCCACGAGAGACCCAGTACTTC; len: 15; d_gene: -; j_gene: TRBJ2-5; abundance: -; v_gene: TRBV7-2
CDR3aa: CASSRGQGNTGELFF; CDR3nt: TGTGCCAGCAGCCGGGGACAGGGAAACACCGGGGAGCTGTTTTTT; len: 15; d_gene: TRBD1; j_gene: TRBJ2-2; abundance: -; v_gene: TRBV7-9
CDR3aa: CASSSPAGGPEDTQYF; CDR3nt: TGTGCCAGCAGCTCCCCAGCGGGGGGGCCGGAAGATACGCAGTATTTT; len: 16; d_gene: TRBD2; j_gene: TRBJ2-3; abundance: -; v_gene: TRBV9
CDR3aa: CASSRFPFRAEAATSYNEQFF; CDR3nt: TGTGCCAGCAGCCGGTTCCCCTTTCGAGCGGAGGCTGCTACATCCTACAATGAGCAGTTCTTC; len: 21; d_gene: -; j_gene: TRBJ2-1; abundance: -; v_gene: TRBV27
CDR3aa: CASSLPEAGGPTDTQYF; CDR3nt: TGCGCCAGCAGCTTGCCGGAGGCGGGAGGTCCCACAGATACGCAGTATTTT; len: 17; d_gene: TRBD2; j_gene: TRBJ2-3; abundance: -; v_gene: TRBV5-1
CDR3aa: CASSQVQGARNEQFF; CDR3nt: TGCGCCAGCAGCCAAGTACAGGGGGCGCGGAATGAGCAGTTCTTC; len: 15; d_gene: TRBD1; j_gene: TRBJ2-1; abundance: -; v_gene: TRBV4-3
CDR3aa: CASSLVGRTSSSYEQYF; CDR3nt: TGTGCCAGCAGCTTAGTAGGCAGGACTAGCTCCTCCTACGAGCAGTACTTC; len: 17; d_gene: TRBD2; j_gene: TRBJ2-7; abundance: -; v_gene: TRBV7-9
CDR3aa: CASSLGPGEIYEQYF; CDR3nt: TGCGCCAGCAGCTTGGGCCCGGGGGAGATCTACGAGCAGTACTTC; len: 15; d_gene: -; j_gene: TRBJ2-7; abundance: -; v_gene: TRBV5-1
CDR3aa: CASAPGGTLNEQYF; CDR3nt: TGCGCCAGCGCTCCCGGGGGGACGTTAAACGAGCAGTACTTC; len: 14; d_gene: TRBD2; j_gene: TRBJ2-7; abundance: few; v_gene: TRBV5-1
CDR3aa: CASGASSNIQYF; CDR3nt: TGTGCCAGCGGGGCTAGTTCCAACATTCAGTACTTC; len: 12; d_gene: -; j_gene: TRBJ2-4; abundance: -; v_gene: TRBV6-5
CDR3aa: CAWTIGGGYTF; CDR3nt: TGTGCCTGGACCATTGGGGGCGGCTACACCTTC; len: 11; d_gene: -; j_gene: TRBJ1-2; abundance: -; v_gene: TRBV30
CDR3aa: CATSRDASEKLFF; CDR3nt: TGTGCCACCAGCAGAGATGCGAGTGAAAAACTGTTTTTT; len: 13; d_gene: -; j_gene: TRBJ1-4; abundance: once; v_gene: TRBV15
CDR3aa: CSVNFPGQGPYEQYF; CDR3nt: TGCAGCGTAAACTTTCCGGGACAGGGTCCCTACGAGCAGTACTTC; len: 15; d_gene: TRBD1; j_gene: TRBJ2-7; abundance: -; v_gene: TRBV29-1
CDR3aa: CASSLDRKYGYTF; CDR3nt: TGTGCCAGCAGCCTGGACAGGAAGTATGGCTACACCTTC; len: 13; d_gene: TRBD1; j_gene: TRBJ1-2; abundance: -; v_gene: TRBV14
CDR3aa: CDANRTRGECPLYEQYF; CDR3nt: TGCGACGCGAATCGTACCAGGGGGGAGTGCCCCCTTTACGAGCAGTACTTC; len: 17; d_gene: -; j_gene: TRBJ2-7; abundance: -; v_gene: TRBV23-1
CDR3aa: CASSYPKTVHGSYEQYF; CDR3nt: TGTGCCAGCAGCTATCCCAAGACAGTCCATGGCTCCTACGAGCAGTACTTC; len: 17; d_gene: -; j_gene: TRBJ2-7; abundance: -; v_gene: TRBV5-6
CDR3aa: CASSLSTGEIYEQYF; CDR3nt: TGTGCCAGCAGCTTATCCACGGGAGAGATTTACGAGCAGTACTTC; len: 15; d_gene: -; j_gene: TRBJ2-7; abundance: -; v_gene: TRBV7-2
CDR3aa: CASGPQLAGYNEQFF; CDR3nt: TGCGCCAGCGGTCCTCAGCTAGCGGGCTACAATGAGCAGTTCTTC; len: 15; d_gene: TRBD2; j_gene: TRBJ2-1; abundance: -; v_gene: TRBV5-1
CDR3aa: CASSLPGRKREQYF; CDR3nt: TGTGCCAGCAGTTTGCCAGGGAGGAAGAGGGAGCAGTACTTC; len: 14; d_gene: -; j_gene: TRBJ2-7; abundance: -; v_gene: TRBV6-2/TRBV6-3
CDR3aa: CASSRLGEGGYGNEQFF; CDR3nt: TGCGCCAGCAGCCGTTTAGGGGAGGGAGGGTACGGGAATGAGCAGTTCTTC; len: 17; d_gene: TRBD2; j_gene: TRBJ2-1; abundance: -; v_gene: TRBV4-1
CDR3aa: CASSPPCPFERYF; CDR3nt: TGTGCCAGCAGCCCCCCCTGCCCGTTCGAGAGATATTTT; len: 13; d_gene: -; j_gene: TRBJ2-3; abundance: once; v_gene: TRBV21-1
CDR3aa: CAWRQSYEQYF; CDR3nt: TGTGCCTGGAGACAGTCCTACGAGCAGTACTTC; len: 11; d_gene: -; j_gene: TRBJ2-7; abundance: -; v_gene: TRBV30
CDR3aa: CASSSQSTGSGNTIYF; CDR3nt: TGTGCCAGCAGCTCCCAATCGACAGGCTCTGGAAACACCATATATTTT; len: 16; d_gene: -; j_gene: TRBJ1-3; abundance: -; v_gene: TRBV7-2
CDR3aa: CATSRDHAGNGEQYF; CDR3nt: TGTGCCACCAGCAGAGATCATGCGGGTAATGGCGAGCAGTACTTC; len: 15; d_gene: -; j_gene: TRBJ2-7; abundance: -; v_gene: TRBV15
CDR3aa: CASSLGGQGDEKLFF; CDR3nt: TGTGCCAGCAGCTTAGGGGGACAGGGGGATGAAAAACTGTTTTTT; len: 15; d_gene: TRBD1; j_gene: TRBJ1-4; abundance: -; v_gene: TRBV9
CDR3aa: CASGPSGARTGELFF; CDR3nt: TGTGCTAGTGGTCCGAGTGGGGCGCGCACCGGGGAGCTGTTTTTT; len: 15; d_gene: -; j_gene: TRBJ2-2; abundance: -; v_gene: TRBV12-5
CDR3aa: CASSSSSGYEQYF; CDR3nt: TGTGCCAGCAGCTCTTCTAGCGGCTACGAGCAGTACTTC; len: 13; d_gene: TRBD2; j_gene: TRBJ2-7; abundance: -; v_gene: TRBV7-3
CDR3aa: CASSLSSGIDEQFF; CDR3nt: TGTGCCAGCAGTTTATCTAGCGGGATTGATGAGCAGTTCTTC; len: 14; d_gene: TRBD2; j_gene: TRBJ2-1; abundance: -; v_gene: TRBV27
CDR3aa: CATLAGGPNEQFF; CDR3nt: TGTGCCACCCTAGCGGGAGGGCCCAATGAGCAGTTCTTC; len: 13; d_gene: TRBD2; j_gene: TRBJ2-1; abundance: -; v_gene: TRBV19
CDR3aa: CATSETGGAGNEQFF; CDR3nt: TGTGCCACCAGTGAGACAGGGGGCGCGGGCAATGAGCAGTTCTTC; len: 15; d_gene: TRBD1; j_gene: TRBJ2-1; abundance: -; v_gene: TRBV24-1
CDR3aa: CATSDWQGGSGANVLTF; CDR3nt: TGTGCCACCAGTGATTGGCAGGGTGGCTCTGGGGCCAACGTCCTGACTTTC; len: 17; d_gene: -; j_gene: TRBJ2-6; abundance: -; v_gene: TRBV24-1
CDR3aa: CASTSGLSSTDTQYF; CDR3nt: TGTGCCAGTACCTCGGGACTATCTAGCACAGATACGCAGTATTTT; len: 15; d_gene: TRBD2; j_gene: TRBJ2-3; abundance: -; v_gene: TRBV19
CDR3aa: CASTPTRNSGNTIYF; CDR3nt: TGTGCCAGCACCCCTACGCGGAACTCTGGAAACACCATATATTTT; len: 15; d_gene: -; j_gene: TRBJ1-3; abundance: -; v_gene: TRBV11-1
CDR3aa: CASSARNGQRAFF; CDR3nt: TGTGCCAGCAGCGCACGAAACGGACAGAGGGCTTTCTTT; len: 13; d_gene: -; j_gene: TRBJ1-1; abundance: -; v_gene: TRBV7-9
CDR3aa: CATPDPDGGAADTQYF; CDR3nt: TGTGCCACTCCCGACCCAGACGGGGGAGCCGCAGATACGCAGTATTTT; len: 16; d_gene: -; j_gene: TRBJ2-3; abundance: -; v_gene: TRBV27
CDR3aa: CASSYAEQGAGGYTF; CDR3nt: TGTGCCAGCAGTTACGCAGAACAGGGGGCGGGAGGCTACACCTTC; len: 15; d_gene: TRBD1; j_gene: TRBJ1-2; abundance: once; v_gene: TRBV6-6
CDR3aa: CASSVGGAGQPQHF; CDR3nt: TGTGCCAGCAGCGTGGGGGGGGCTGGTCAGCCCCAGCATTTT; len: 14; d_gene: -; j_gene: TRBJ1-5; abundance: -; v_gene: TRBV9
CDR3aa: CASSLTSGVYEQYF; CDR3nt: TGTGCCAGCAGCCTAACTAGCGGGGTCTACGAGCAGTACTTC; len: 14; d_gene: TRBD2; j_gene: TRBJ2-7; abundance: -; v_gene: TRBV3-1/TRBV3-2